The 9 T cell receptor beta chains given below trace back to one sample, sequenced in a study of cytomegalovirus exposure and HLA in healthy donors. Sequencing was performed with immunoSEQ multiplex PCR; in TCRdb, only in-frame clones are kept and a portion is missing. The sample yields around 350,000 clones, 75% to 90% seen once. The sample was PBMCs. The receptors shown here come from a woman aged 18 to 35 in good health and CMV-seronegative.

This chain connects TRBV23-1 to TRBJ1-2; perhaps TRBD1 as D (6 bases). TRBV23-1 is marked as an open reading frame, function uncertain. This CDR3 region has 20 residues. Trimming shortened V by 2 bases and J by 0 bases, and 25 bases separated the two germline ends. The CDR3 here is CASSQTDWQGKSRANYGYTF. CDR3 bases: TGCGCCAGCAGTCAAACGGATTGGCAGGGGAAGTCGAGAGCTAACTATGGCTACACCTTC.

The rearrangement uses TRBV5-8 and TRBJ1-2; TRBD1 aligns across 10 bases. V gave up 4 bases and J gave up 5 bases; unmatched junction bases: 5. The CDR3 totals 14 residues. Germline CDR1 reads SGHTS; CDR2 reads YDEGEE. CDR3 sequence reads: CASSGGQGEYGYTF. CDR3 nucleotide sequence: TGTGCCAGCAGCGGCGGACAGGGGGAATATGGCTACACCTTC.

V usage is TRBV2 and J usage is TRBJ2-5, with TRBD2 matching 7 bases. The CDR3 has 16 amino acids. Germline CDR1 and CDR2: SNHLY and FYNNEI. V gave up 6 bases and J gave up 3 bases; unmatched junction bases: 13. CDR3 loop: CASRDPGTIQKETQYF. In nucleotides, the CDR3 is TGTGCCAGCAGGGACCCAGGGACTATTCAAAAAGAGACCCAGTACTTC.

This chain uses TRBV6-5 with TRBJ1-2; D is unresolved. This CDR3 has 13 residues. Germline V gene sequence: CDR1 MNHEY, CDR2 SVGAGI. The V and J ends lost 2 bases and 8 bases respectively, with 12 bases between them. This chain's CDR3 is CASSYGPTGGYTF. CDR3 in DNA: TGTGCCAGCAGTTACGGTCCAACGGGGGGCTACACCTTC.

The rearrangement uses TRBV9 and TRBJ2-3; perhaps TRBD2 as D (6 bases). Per germline, CDR1 SGDLS and CDR2 YYNGEE. V was pared by 3 bases and J by 0 bases, with 14 bases between. The CDR3 runs to 16 residues. The CDR3 DNA follows: TGTGCCAGCAGCGCCCGATCGGGGACTAGCACAGATACGCAGTATTTT. It is translated as CASSARSGTSTDTQYF.

The V gene is TRBV5-6, the J gene TRBJ2-3; D uncertain. The CDR3 has 15 amino acids. From germline, CDR1 is SGHDT and CDR2 YYEEEE. V lost 1 base and J lost 2, with 11 bases in between. CDR3 in amino acids: CASSLIDTYTDTQYF. The CDR3 nucleotides are TGTGCCAGCAGCTTGATTGACACCTACACAGATACGCAGTATTTT.

The rearrangement uses TRBV5-1 and TRBJ1-2; D might be TRBD1 (5 bases). With 2 bases removed from V and 9 bases from J, the gap between germline ends came to 11 bases. Germline CDR1 SGHRS, CDR2 YFSETQ. This CDR3 contains 12 residues. This CDR3 reads CASSFAVDSYTF. In DNA, the CDR3 is TGCGCCAGCAGCTTTGCCGTGGACAGCTACACCTTC. Supplemented by reference TRBV5-1 and TRBJ1-2, the full variable domain reads KAGVTQTPRYLIKTRGQQVTLSCSPISGHRSVSWYQQTPGQGLQFLFEYFSETQRNKGNFPGRFSGRQFSNSRSEMNVSTLELGDSALYLCASSFAVDSYTFGSGTRLTVV.

The chain employs TRBV6-1 and TRBJ2-2; D possibly corresponds to TRBD1 (6 bases). This CDR3 spans 15 amino acids. V was clipped by 8 bases and J by 8 bases, with 21 bases between them. Germline CDR1 and CDR2: MNHNS and SASEGT. The CDR3: CASPDTDGQRGELFF. In nucleotides, the CDR3 is TGTGCCAGCCCCGACACAGACGGACAGCGGGGGGAGCTGTTTTTT.

V is TRBV5-1 and J is TRBJ2-7; 13 nucleotides align to TRBD2. The CDR3 has 16 residues. V lost 4 bases, J lost 5 bases, and 9 bases stayed unmatched. The germline V gene has CDR1 SGHRS and CDR2 YFSETQ. The CDR3 DNA sequence: TGCGCCAGCAGCCGAGGACTAGCGGGAGTTGGCGACGAGCAGTACTTC. It yields the protein CASSRGLAGVGDEQYF. Combining the CDR3 with reference TRBV5-1 and TRBJ2-7 gives the whole variable domain KAGVTQTPRYLIKTRGQQVTLSCSPISGHRSVSWYQQTPGQGLQFLFEYFSETQRNKGNFPGRFSGRQFSNSRSEMNVSTLELGDSALYLCASSRGLAGVGDEQYFGPGTRLTVT.